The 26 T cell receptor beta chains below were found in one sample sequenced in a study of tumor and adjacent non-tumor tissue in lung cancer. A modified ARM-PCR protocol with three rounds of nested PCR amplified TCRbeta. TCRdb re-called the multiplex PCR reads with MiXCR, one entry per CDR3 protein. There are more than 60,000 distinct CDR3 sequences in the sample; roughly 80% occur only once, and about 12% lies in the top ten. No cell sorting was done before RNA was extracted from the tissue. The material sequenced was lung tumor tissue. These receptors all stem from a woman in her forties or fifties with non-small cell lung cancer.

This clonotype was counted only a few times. The CDR3 loop is CSALNFGTSSYNEQFF. In nucleotides, the CDR3 is TGCAGTGCCCTCAACTTCGGGACGAGCTCCTACAATGAGCAGTTCTTC. The chain combines TRBV20-1 with TRBJ2-1; either TRBD1 or TRBD2 may supply D (5 bases each). CDR1 is DFQATT and CDR2 is SNEGSKA in the germline V gene (reference sequence). The CDR3 loop spans 16 amino acids. V lost 6 bases and J 0 bases, leaving 18 bases between the germline ends.

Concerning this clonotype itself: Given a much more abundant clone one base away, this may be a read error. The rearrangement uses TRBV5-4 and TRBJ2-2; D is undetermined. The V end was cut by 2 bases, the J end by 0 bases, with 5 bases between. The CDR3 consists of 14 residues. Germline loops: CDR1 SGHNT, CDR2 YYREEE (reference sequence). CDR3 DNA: TGTGCCAGCAGCTTTCGGTCGAACACCGGGGAGCTGTTTTTT. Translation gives CASSFRSNTGELFF.

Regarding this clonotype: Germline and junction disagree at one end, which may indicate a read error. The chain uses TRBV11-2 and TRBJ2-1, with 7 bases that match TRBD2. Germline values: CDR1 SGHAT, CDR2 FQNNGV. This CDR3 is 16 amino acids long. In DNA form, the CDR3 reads TGTGCCAGCAGCTTAAAGGCGGGAGCGGGGCACAATGAGCAGTTGTTC. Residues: CASSLKAGAGHNEQLF.

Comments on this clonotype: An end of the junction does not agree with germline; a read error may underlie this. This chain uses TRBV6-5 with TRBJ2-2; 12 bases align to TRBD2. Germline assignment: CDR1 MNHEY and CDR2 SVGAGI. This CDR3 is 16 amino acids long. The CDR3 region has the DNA TGTGTCAGCAGCCTTCGACTAGCGGGAGAGTTCGGGGAACTGTTTTTT. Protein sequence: CVSSLRLAGEFGELFF.

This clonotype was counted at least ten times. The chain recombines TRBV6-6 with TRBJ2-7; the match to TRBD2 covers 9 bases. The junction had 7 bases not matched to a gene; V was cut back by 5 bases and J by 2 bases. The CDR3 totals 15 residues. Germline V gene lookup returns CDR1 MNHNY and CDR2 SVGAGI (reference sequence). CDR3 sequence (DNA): TGTGCCAGCAGTCTCGGGACTAGCACGACCTACGAGCAGTACTTC. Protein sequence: CASSLGTSTTYEQYF.

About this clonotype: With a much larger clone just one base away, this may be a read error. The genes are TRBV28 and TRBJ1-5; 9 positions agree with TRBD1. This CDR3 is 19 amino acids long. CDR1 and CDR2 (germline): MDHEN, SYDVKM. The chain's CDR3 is CARSSTIGTGFVGNQPQHF. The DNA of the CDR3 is TGTGCCAGGAGTTCAACCATCGGGACAGGGTTTGTAGGCAATCAGCCCCAGCATTTT.

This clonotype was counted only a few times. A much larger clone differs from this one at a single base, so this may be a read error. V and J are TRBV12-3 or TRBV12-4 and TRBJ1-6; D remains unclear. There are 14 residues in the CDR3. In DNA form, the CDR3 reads TGTGCCAACAGCCGCAGAGGGTGGGATTCACCCCTCTACTTT. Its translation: CANSRRGWDSPLYF.

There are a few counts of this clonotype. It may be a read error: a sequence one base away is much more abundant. Here the CDR3 DNA reads TGTGCCGGCAGTGAAAACGAACAGGGGAACTATGGCTACACCTTC. Protein sequence: CAGSENEQGNYGYTF. The chain combines TRBV6-1 with TRBJ1-2; 7 bases are a match to TRBD1. Germline CDR1 is MNHNS and CDR2 is SASEGT. The CDR3 length is 15 residues.

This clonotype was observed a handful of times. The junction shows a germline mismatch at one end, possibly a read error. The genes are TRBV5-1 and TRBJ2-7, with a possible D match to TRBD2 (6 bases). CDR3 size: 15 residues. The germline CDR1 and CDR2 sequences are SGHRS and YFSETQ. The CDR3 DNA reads TGCGCCAGCGGCTTGTCGGGACTCCAGACCTACGAGCAGTACTTC. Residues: CASGLSGLQTYEQYF.

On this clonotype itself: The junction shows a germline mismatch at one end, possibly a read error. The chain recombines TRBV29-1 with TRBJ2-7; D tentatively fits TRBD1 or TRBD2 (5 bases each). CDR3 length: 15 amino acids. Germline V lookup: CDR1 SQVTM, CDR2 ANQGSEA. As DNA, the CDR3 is TGCAGCGTTGAACGATCGGGGACCCCCGTCTACGAGCAGTTTTTC. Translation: CSVERSGTPVYEQFF.

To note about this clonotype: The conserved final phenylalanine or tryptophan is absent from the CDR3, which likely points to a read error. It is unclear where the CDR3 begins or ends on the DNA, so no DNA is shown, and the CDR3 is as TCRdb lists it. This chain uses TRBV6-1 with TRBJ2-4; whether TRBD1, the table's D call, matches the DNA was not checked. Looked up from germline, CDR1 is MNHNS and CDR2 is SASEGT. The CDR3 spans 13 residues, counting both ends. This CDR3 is CASRGQSKNIQYL.

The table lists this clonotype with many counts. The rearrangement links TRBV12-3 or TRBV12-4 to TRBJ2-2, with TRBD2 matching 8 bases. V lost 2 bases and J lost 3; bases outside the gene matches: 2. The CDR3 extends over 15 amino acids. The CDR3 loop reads CASSLIAGYTGELFF. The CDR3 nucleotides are TGTGCCAGCAGTTTAATAGCGGGGTACACCGGGGAGCTGTTTTTT.

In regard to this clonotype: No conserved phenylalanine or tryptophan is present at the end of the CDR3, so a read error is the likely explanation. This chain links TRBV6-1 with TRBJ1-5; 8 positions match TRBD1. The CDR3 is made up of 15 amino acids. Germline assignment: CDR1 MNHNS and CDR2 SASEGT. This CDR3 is CVSSETGASNQPQHL. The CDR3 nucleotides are TGTGTCAGCAGTGAGACAGGGGCTAGCAATCAGCCCCAGCATTTA.

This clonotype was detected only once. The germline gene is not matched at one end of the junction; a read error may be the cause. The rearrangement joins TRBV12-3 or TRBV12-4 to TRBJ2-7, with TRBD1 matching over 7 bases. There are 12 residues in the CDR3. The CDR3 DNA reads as TGTGCCAACAGTTCGGGGACAGCCATGCAGTACTTC. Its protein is CANSSGTAMQYF.

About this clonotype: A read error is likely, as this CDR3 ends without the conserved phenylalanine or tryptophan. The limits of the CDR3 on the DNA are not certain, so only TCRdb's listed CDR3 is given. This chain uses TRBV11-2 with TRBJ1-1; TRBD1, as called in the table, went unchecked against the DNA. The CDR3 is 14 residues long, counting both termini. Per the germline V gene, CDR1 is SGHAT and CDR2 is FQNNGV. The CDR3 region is CANSFFDRGTEAYI.

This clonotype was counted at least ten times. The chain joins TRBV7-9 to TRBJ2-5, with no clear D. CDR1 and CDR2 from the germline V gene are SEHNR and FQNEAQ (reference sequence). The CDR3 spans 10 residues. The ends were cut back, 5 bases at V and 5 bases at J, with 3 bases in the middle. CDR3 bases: TGTGCCAGCAGCCACGAGACCCAGTACTTC. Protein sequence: CASSHETQYF.

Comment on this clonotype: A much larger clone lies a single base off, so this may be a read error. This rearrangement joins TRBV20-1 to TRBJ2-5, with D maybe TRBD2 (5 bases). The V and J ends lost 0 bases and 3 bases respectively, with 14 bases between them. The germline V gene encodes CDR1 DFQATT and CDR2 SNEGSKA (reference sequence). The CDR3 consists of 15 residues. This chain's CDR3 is CSARDLRDKKETQYF. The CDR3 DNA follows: TGCAGTGCTAGAGATCTGAGGGATAAAAAAGAGACCCAGTACTTC.

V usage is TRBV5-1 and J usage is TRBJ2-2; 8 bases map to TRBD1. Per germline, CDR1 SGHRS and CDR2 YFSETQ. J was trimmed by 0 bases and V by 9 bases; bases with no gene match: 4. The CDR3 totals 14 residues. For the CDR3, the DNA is TGCGCCAACTCGACAGGGGCGAACACCGGGGAGCTGTTTTTT. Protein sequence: CANSTGANTGELFF.

CDR3 DNA: TGTGCCAGCAGTTCCCATGGGACCACCGGAAGGGACCAGTTCTTC. Its protein product is CASSSHGTTGRDQFF. The chain recombines TRBV7-8 with TRBJ2-1; D possibly uses TRBD1 or TRBD2 (5 bases each). Germline CDR1 and CDR2: SGHVS and FQNEAQ. V was clipped by 6 bases and J by 13 bases, with 25 bases between them. The CDR3 has 15 residues. Based on the CDR3 plus reference TRBV7-8 and TRBJ2-1, the full variable domain is GAGVSQSPRYKVAKRGQDVALRCDPISGHVSLFWYQQALGQGPEFLTYFQNEAQLDKSGLPSDRFFAERPEGSVSTLKIQRTQQEDSAVYLCASSSHGTTGRDQFFGPGTRLTVL.

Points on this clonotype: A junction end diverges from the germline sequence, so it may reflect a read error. The CDR3 sequence is CPSNSGLAGVLQFF. The CDR3 region has the DNA TGTCCCAGCAACTCAGGACTAGCGGGAGTGTTGCAGTTCTTC. The V call is TRBV11-1, the J call TRBJ2-1; 13 bases fit TRBD2. The CDR3 is 14 amino acids. From germline, CDR1 is SGHAT and CDR2 FQDESV (reference sequence).

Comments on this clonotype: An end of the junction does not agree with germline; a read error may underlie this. The CDR3 spells CASNQVPRYSNQPQHF. The DNA for the CDR3 is TGTGCCAGCAACCAAGTACCGAGATATAGCAATCAGCCCCAGCATTTT. The chain recombines TRBV4-2 with TRBJ1-5; D is ambiguous. Germline lookup yields CDR1 LGHNA and CDR2 YNFKEQ. This CDR3 spans 16 amino acids.

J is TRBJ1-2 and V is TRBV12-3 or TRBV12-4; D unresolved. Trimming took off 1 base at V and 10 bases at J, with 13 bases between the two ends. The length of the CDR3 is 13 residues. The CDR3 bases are TGTGCCAGCAGTTTAGTAATCAGGCAGGTCTACACCTTC. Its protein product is CASSLVIRQVYTF.

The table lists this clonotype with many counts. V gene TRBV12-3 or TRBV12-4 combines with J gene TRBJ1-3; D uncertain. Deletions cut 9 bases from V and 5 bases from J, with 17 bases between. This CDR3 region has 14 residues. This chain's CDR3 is CASGSSASRNTIYF. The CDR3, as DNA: TGTGCCAGTGGGTCCTCGGCCTCCCGAAACACCATATATTTT.

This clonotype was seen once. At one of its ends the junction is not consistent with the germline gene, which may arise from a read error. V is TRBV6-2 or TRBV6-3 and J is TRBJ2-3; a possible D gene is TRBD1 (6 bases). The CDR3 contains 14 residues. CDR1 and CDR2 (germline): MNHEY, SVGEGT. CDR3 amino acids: CTSNMDSETGTQYF. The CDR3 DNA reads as TGTACCAGCAACATGGACAGTGAAACAGGTACGCAGTATTTT.

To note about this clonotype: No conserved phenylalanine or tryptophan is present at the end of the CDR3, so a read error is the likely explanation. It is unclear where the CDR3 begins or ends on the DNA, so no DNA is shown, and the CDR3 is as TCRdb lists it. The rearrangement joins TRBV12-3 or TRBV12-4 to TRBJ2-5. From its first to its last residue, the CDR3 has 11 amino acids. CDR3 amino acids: CASSSYEAQYL.

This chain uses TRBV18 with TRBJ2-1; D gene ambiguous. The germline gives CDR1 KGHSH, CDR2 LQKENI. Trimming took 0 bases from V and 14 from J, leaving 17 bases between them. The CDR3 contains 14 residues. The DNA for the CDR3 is TGTGCCAGCTCACCACCCCCTAAGTGGTCGGTAGAGTTCTTC. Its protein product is CASSPPPKWSVEFF.